This T cell receptor beta chain was identified during a study of shared clonotypes between healthy human individuals. Overall study findings and caveats: The small donor group covered limited genetic and exposure diversity.

There are 16 residues in the CDR3. Germline CDR1 SGHNT, CDR2 YYREEE (reference sequence). The germline V and J ends were trimmed by 1 base and 6 bases, with 19 bases remaining between them. Note on this clone: Its antigen is still unknown.

Investigators divided CD4+ cells into CD45RA+ naive and CD45RA-negative memory subsets. The sorted-subset replicate PCRs were given approximately 190 ng DNA, which is 27,000 or so T cell genomes. The repertoire was sequenced with immunoSEQ multiplex PCR; TCRdb's copy has only in-frame clones and lacks some. The sample includes fewer than 3 million clones, about nine tenths of them seen just once. The rearrangement uses TRBV5-4 and TRBJ1-2, with D possibly being TRBD1 (5 bases). Sequenced material: naive CD4+ T cells from PBMCs. Documented subset: CD45RA+ positively selected. The TCR sequence derives from a man aged 18 to 30 in good health. Some clones in this sample may be carry-over from other donors' samples. Here the CDR3 DNA reads TGTGCCAGCAGCTTGTTGGGCTTGCAGGGTATGAATGGCTACACCTTC. Translating gives CASSLLGLQGMNGYTF.